These 8 T cell receptor beta chains were all obtained from the same sample, sequenced in a study of CD8 T cells in Susac syndrome. The authors reverse transcribed roughly 0.5 to 1 ug RNA with random hexamers. TCRdb itself ran the immunoSEQ multiplex PCR reads through MiXCR, one entry per CDR3 protein. The sample holds some 130,000 distinct CDR3 sequences; roughly 94% are singletons and the top ten take around 0.12%. The specimen was CD4+ T cells from PBMCs. These receptors were taken from a human donor with multiple sclerosis.

This clonotype occurred a few times. This chain uses TRBV6-2 or TRBV6-3 with TRBJ2-2, with 7 nucleotides matching TRBD1. V was pared by 6 bases and J by 1 base, with 2 bases of the junction left unmatched. This CDR3 has 14 residues. Germline V lookup: CDR1 MNHEY, CDR2 SVGEGT. This chain's CDR3 is CASRRTGNTGELFF. Written as DNA, the CDR3 is TGTGCCAGCAGGCGGACAGGGAACACCGGGGAGCTGTTTTTT.

The V gene is TRBV13, the J gene TRBJ1-6, with D hard to call. Germline assignment: CDR1 PRHDT and CDR2 FYEKMQ (reference sequence). V lost 2 bases to trimming and J lost 10 bases, with 6 bases between them. The CDR3 totals 12 residues. The DNA of the CDR3 is TGTGCCAGCAGCTTAAGTTACTCACCCCTCCACTTT. Protein: CASSLSYSPLHF.

The CDR3 sequence: CASRNSYGYTF. The CDR3 DNA sequence: TGTGCCAGCAGAAACAGCTATGGCTACACCTTC. The V gene is TRBV6-2 or TRBV6-3, the J gene TRBJ1-2; D call uncertain. The germline gives CDR1 MNHEY, CDR2 SVGEGT. Between the trimmed V and J ends, which lost 6 bases and 4 bases, there was a span of 6 bases. This CDR3 is 11 amino acids long.

In its sample, this clonotype was seen once. V usage is TRBV2 and J usage is TRBJ2-2; 7 nucleotides agree with TRBD1. CDR1 is SNHLY, CDR2 FYNNEI, per germline. Trimming at V came to 11 bases and at J to 0 bases, leaving 9 bases not matched to a gene. There are 15 residues in the CDR3. The CDR3 region is CAGRKTGSNTGELFF. Written as DNA, the CDR3 is TGTGCCGGACGAAAGACAGGGTCGAACACCGGGGAGCTGTTTTTT.

This chain uses TRBV9 with TRBJ2-2; maybe TRBD2 (6 bases). The CDR3 runs to 16 residues. Germline V gives CDR1 SGDLS, CDR2 YYNGEE. Trimming removed 4 bases at V and 3 bases at J, with 16 bases between. CDR3 coding DNA: TGTGCCAGCAGCCCCTGGGAGGTAGCGGACACCGGGGAGCTGTTTTTT. As protein: CASSPWEVADTGELFF. Full variable domain (missing parts from reference TRBV9 and TRBJ2-2): DSGVTQTPKHLITATGQRVTLRCSPRSGDLSVYWYQQSLDQGLQFLIQYYNGEERAKGNILERFSAQQFPDLHSELNLSSLELGDSALYFCASSPWEVADTGELFFGEGSRLTVL.

The chain combines TRBV7-2 with TRBJ2-3; 13 bases agree with TRBD2. The CDR3 runs to 13 residues. The junction had 3 bases not matched to a gene; V was cut back by 5 bases and J by 10 bases. Germline V gene data show CDR1 as SGHTA and CDR2 as FQGNSA. The CDR3 loop reads CASSPGTSGAQYF. The DNA for the CDR3 is TGTGCCAGCAGCCCGGGGACTAGCGGGGCGCAGTATTTT.

J is TRBJ1-1 and V is TRBV19; perhaps TRBD1 as D (5 bases). The germline V and J ends were trimmed by 7 bases and 4 bases, with 13 bases remaining between them. This CDR3 has 13 amino acids. CDR1 LNHDA and CDR2 SQIVND come from the germline V gene (reference sequence). For the CDR3, the DNA is TGTGCCAGTAAGGGACGAGACAGCACTGAAGCTTTCTTT. Translating gives CASKGRDSTEAFF.

The chain combines TRBV9 with TRBJ2-7; 10 bases are a match to TRBD2. Germline V gene sequence: CDR1 SGDLS, CDR2 YYNGEE. With V trimmed by 3 bases and J by 0 bases, 6 bases remained unmatched. This CDR3 is built from 16 residues. CDR3 DNA sequence: TGTGCCAGCAGCGCCACTAGCGGGATTGGCTCCTACGAGCAGTACTTC. Translation gives CASSATSGIGSYEQYF.